This T cell receptor (beta chain) was found in a study of T-cell memory formation after mild COVID-19 (dated by TCRdb to about 2021). About the study as a whole: TCR sequence clusters from the two donors were largely donor specific. The cohort was made up of two young adult volunteers, one female and one male, who were previously healthy. Longitudinal TCRalpha and TCRbeta repertoire sequencing tracked T-cell clones expanding and contracting after mild COVID-19 in a couple of donors. Points the paper makes about the study in general: Whether the second-wave clones peaking on day 37 were SARS-CoV-2 specific was not confirmed. Clones contracting from day 15 to 85 had balanced CD4/CD8 phenotypes, while a second wave expanding from day 15 to 37 was biased towards CD4+. The study covered only two mild cases, and larger cohorts including severe cases with pre-infection samples were considered necessary. Some responding clones were found in pre-infection memory, which suggests that pre-existing cross-reactive memory T cells took part in the SARS-CoV-2 response. Contracting CD4+ clones appeared mostly in the CM and EM memory subsets, whereas CD8+ clones were enriched in EMRA.

Inclusive of the bounding cysteine and phenylalanine, the CDR3 is 16 residues long. The entry retains the CDR3 DNA only, 48 bases that are in frame from base 1. Cut back by 3 bases and 1 base, the V and J ends lie 13 bases apart. The germline V gene specifies MGHRA as CDR1 and YSYEKL as CDR2. Sequencing instrument: Illumina NovaSeq 6000. cDNA libraries for TCRalpha and TCRbeta were prepared by 5'RACE using constant-segment primers, with sample barcodes and unique molecular identifiers added. RNA was extracted from every sample with Trizol reagent. Library amplification was performed in two PCR steps, and a second sample barcode and Illumina TruSeq adapters were introduced in the second step. Sequencing of libraries was performed on an Illumina NovaSeq with 2 x 150 bp paired-end reads. The published analysis was carried out like this. With migec v1.2.7, reads were demultiplexed and then collapsed into UMI-guided consensus sequences. Using mixcr v2.1.11, UMI consensuses were aligned to TRA and TRB V and J templates and then assembled into clonotypes. Clonotypes were classified as expanded or contracted when called significant by both edgeR and NoisET, with noise models trained on biological replicates. edgeR calls used a false discovery rate-adjusted p below 0.01 and a log2 fold-change threshold of 1. PCA with hierarchical clustering of max-normalized trajectories of the 1000 most abundant clonotypes was used as exploratory dynamics analysis. Separately sequenced CD4+ and CD8+ repertoires were used to assign a CD4 or CD8 phenotype to each responding clone. TCRdb reprocessed the public reads (quality trimming at Q25 with fastp, clone calling with MiXCR) and kept in-frame beta chains. Duplicate CDR3 protein sequences are folded into a single record with the most common DNA and genes. The V and J calls were not made by the authors but by TCRdb's processing. The sample table holds 270,000 or so distinct CDR3 sequences, of which more than 15% were seen once. The ten largest clones add up to 23% of the sample.

Ficoll-Paque density gradient centrifugation was the method used to isolate PBMCs. This clonotype was detected only a few times. Its antigen is not yet known. The sample holds no much larger clone one base away, and base qualities are not on file. Sequenced input: PBMCs or a T cell subset sorted from them (not recorded which). This receptor chain uses TRBV4-1 and TRBJ2-4; the D gene cannot be resolved reliably. This clonotype was sampled from a young man who had mild COVID-19 (a few samples of this study predate the infection). The sample titles of this study are shuffled in the database, so cell type and time point are left out; the donor was told from shared clones. Here is the DNA: TGCGCCAGCAGCCACGGAACCTGGCGTGCCAAAAACATTCAGTACTTC. It codes for CASSHGTWRAKNIQYF.